This T cell receptor (beta chain) came from a study of cytomegalovirus exposure and HLA in healthy donors. Only a few counts were recorded for this clone. Profiled with immunoSEQ multiplex PCR; TCRdb holds only in-frame clones, not every one. The sample includes 150,000 to 200,000 clones, about 81% of them seen just once. This CDR3 spans 14 amino acids. Germline V gene lookup returns CDR1 SNHLY and CDR2 FYNNEI. V trimming: 5 bases; J trimming: 3 bases; junction bases outside the gene matches: 5. The sequence came from a woman aged 25 to 45 in good health and CMV-seronegative. The chain is built from TRBV2 and TRBJ2-7, with TRBD2 matching over 9 bases. The sample taken for sequencing was PBMCs. CDR3 sequence: CASSSGTSFYEQYF. CDR3 nucleotide sequence: TGTGCCAGCAGTTCCGGGACTAGCTTCTACGAGCAGTACTTC. Combining the CDR3 with reference TRBV2 and TRBJ2-7 gives the whole variable domain EPEVTQTPSHQVTQMGQEVILRCVPISNHLYFYWYRQILGQKVEFLVSFYNNEISEKSEIFDDQFSVERPDGSNFTLKIRSTKLEDSAMYFCASSSGTSFYEQYFGPGTRLTVT.